The 8 T cell receptor beta chains below were found in one sample sequenced in a study of identical twins. TCRdb independently ran MiXCR on the 5' RACE reads; one entry per CDR3 protein. The sample lists approximately 600,000 distinct CDR3 sequences; less than 9% were seen once. The same data also went into a second study, on yellow fever vaccine responses in identical twins.

The sequenced sample was PBMCs. These TCRs come from a woman between 18 and 29 years old in good health.

This clonotype appeared many times. This chain connects TRBV24-1 to TRBJ2-1; 10 bases align to TRBD2. J was trimmed by 8 bases and V by 1 base; bases with no gene match: 7. The germline V gene has CDR1 KGHDR and CDR2 SFDVKD. The CDR3 is 16 amino acids. The CDR3 DNA reads as TGTGCCACCAGTGATTTTGTTAGCGGGAGGTCATATGAGCAGTTCTTC. Amino acids: CATSDFVSGRSYEQFF.

In its sample, this clonotype was seen a few times. The V call is TRBV3-1, the J call TRBJ2-1; D is unresolved. The germline gives CDR1 LGHDT, CDR2 YNNKEL (reference sequence). Between the trimmed V and J ends, which lost 4 bases and 12 bases, there was a span of 13 bases. The length of the CDR3 is 12 residues. CDR3 amino acids: CASSPDTSVQFF. CDR3 bases: TGTGCCAGCAGCCCCGACACTTCCGTGCAGTTCTTC.

This clonotype was picked up a small number of times. This sequence joins TRBV25-1 and TRBJ1-2; D remains unclear. Trimming left V 6 bases short and J 4 bases short, with 12 bases between. CDR3 size: 13 residues. CDR1 is MGHDK and CDR2 is SYGVNS in the germline V gene. Here the CDR3 reads CASSDLSAYGYTF. The CDR3, as DNA: TGTGCCAGCAGCGATTTGTCGGCCTATGGCTACACCTTC.

V usage is TRBV20-1 and J usage is TRBJ1-3; D call uncertain. V was trimmed by 0 bases and J by 4 bases, leaving 10 bases between them. Germline loops: CDR1 DFQATT, CDR2 SNEGSKA (reference sequence). The CDR3 sequence is 14 residues long. This CDR3 reads CSARDNGRGNTIYF. The CDR3 coding sequence is TGCAGTGCTAGAGATAACGGGAGGGGAAACACCATATATTTT.

This clonotype showed up just a few times. The V gene is TRBV5-1, the J gene TRBJ1-1, with 8 bases that match TRBD1. The CDR3 runs to 15 residues. Germline CDR1 reads SGHRS; CDR2 reads YFSETQ. V lost 5 bases and J lost 1; bases outside the gene matches: 7. The DNA of the CDR3 is TGCGCCAGCAGACCGACCGGGACAGGGAACACTGAAGCTTTCTTT. This gives the protein CASRPTGTGNTEAFF.

The gene calls are TRBV28 and TRBJ2-7, with a tentative D call TRBD1 (5 bases). Trimming removed 5 bases at V and 4 bases at J, with 12 bases between. The CDR3 runs 13 residues. Germline CDR1 is MDHEN and CDR2 is SYDVKM. CDR3 residues: CASSLGHRYEQYF. The DNA of the CDR3 is TGTGCCAGCAGTCTAGGACACCGGTACGAGCAGTACTTC. Full variable domain (missing parts from reference TRBV28 and TRBJ2-7): DVKVTQSSRYLVKRTGEKVFLECVQDMDHENMFWYRQDPGLGLRLIYFSYDVKMKEKGDIPEGYSVSREKKERFSLILESASTNQTSMYLCASSLGHRYEQYFGPGTRLTVT.

This clonotype came up a few times. This chain uses TRBV7-8 with TRBJ2-1; TRBD2 matches at 11 bases. J gave up 8 bases and V 0 bases, and 15 bases lay outside the gene matches. Germline V gene sequence: CDR1 SGHVS, CDR2 FQNEAQ. The CDR3 extends over 19 amino acids. CDR3 sequence: CASSLALRLAGGPPHEQFF. The DNA for the CDR3 is TGTGCCAGCAGCTTAGCCTTACGTTTAGCGGGAGGGCCTCCTCATGAGCAGTTCTTC.

V usage is TRBV15 and J usage is TRBJ2-7; D gene uncertain. The length of the CDR3 is 14 residues. The germline gives CDR1 LNHNV, CDR2 YYDKDF (reference sequence). Trimming stripped 0 bases from V and 6 bases from J, with 12 bases between. Here the CDR3 reads CATSRDMKALEQYV. The CDR3 DNA reads as TGTGCCACCAGCAGAGATATGAAGGCTCTCGAGCAGTACGTC.